This passage covers 5 T cell receptor beta chains from one sample sequenced in a study of blood T cell repertoires in COVID-19. TCRdb keeps only in-frame clones here, not all; method: immunoSEQ multiplex PCR. In the table there are 97,000 or so clones, around 90% of which are singletons. Sequencing was done on a sample of peripheral blood. These receptors came from a man in his fifties with active or convalescent COVID-19.

The V gene is TRBV6-2 or TRBV6-3, the J gene TRBJ1-5, with D maybe TRBD1 (6 bases). Germline V CDR1 and CDR2: MNHEY, SVGEGT. The CDR3 has 15 amino acids. Trimming pared 6 bases from V and 0 bases from J, leaving 12 bases between. The CDR3: CASSPGGHSNQPQHF. In nucleotides, the CDR3 is TGTGCCAGCAGCCCCGGGGGGCATAGCAATCAGCCCCAGCATTTT.

The sample holds one count of this clone. J is TRBJ2-5 and V is TRBV19; 9 positions match TRBD1. This CDR3 comprises 16 residues. Germline CDR1 is LNHDA and CDR2 is SQIVND (reference sequence). V lost 4 bases, J lost 4 bases, and 10 bases stayed unmatched. The CDR3 coding sequence is TGTGCCAGTAGTAATCAGGCCGGGACAGGGTCAGAGACCCAGTACTTC. Residues: CASSNQAGTGSETQYF.

J is TRBJ2-7 and V is TRBV3-1 (or the pseudogene TRBV3-2); 7 nucleotides agree with TRBD1. The germline V gene encodes CDR1 LGHDT and CDR2 YNNKEL (reference sequence). This CDR3 is 15 amino acids long. The J segment lost 7 bases and the V segment lost 4 bases, leaving 13 bases of the junction unmatched. The CDR3, as DNA: TGTGCCAGCAGCCCCGGGACAGCACCGGGGTGGGAGCAGTACTTC. It encodes CASSPGTAPGWEQYF.

The chain joins TRBV9 to TRBJ2-3; tentative D call: TRBD1 (7 bases). Deletions cut 1 base from V and 2 bases from J, with 14 bases between. Germline V CDR1 and CDR2: SGDLS, YYNGEE. The CDR3 length is 16 residues. The CDR3 DNA is TGTGCCAGCAGCGTAAGCCAGGGGGGTTTCACAGATACGCAGTATTTT. Its translation: CASSVSQGGFTDTQYF.

The chain links TRBV7-8 to TRBJ1-1; D not resolved. The germline gives CDR1 SGHVS, CDR2 FQNEAQ. V was pared by 5 bases and J by 1 base, with 8 bases between. The CDR3 sequence is 13 residues long. CDR3 sequence: CASSVTKNTEAFF. CDR3 nucleotide sequence: TGTGCCAGCAGCGTGACAAAGAACACTGAAGCTTTCTTT. Full variable domain (outside the CDR3, taken from reference TRBV7-8 and TRBJ1-1): GAGVSQSPRYKVAKRGQDVALRCDPISGHVSLFWYQQALGQGPEFLTYFQNEAQLDKSGLPSDRFFAERPEGSVSTLKIQRTQQEDSAVYLCASSVTKNTEAFFGQGTRLTVV.